This TCR beta chain comes out of a study of T cell changes during pregnancy in multiple sclerosis. Assay: immunoSEQ multiplex PCR; the TCRdb copy retains only in-frame clones and omits some. The data hold about 64,000 clones, with roughly 93% observed a single time. Trimming left V 5 bases short and J 4 bases short, with 17 bases between. The CDR3 has 15 residues. Per the germline V gene, CDR1 is SEHNR and CDR2 is FQNEAQ (reference sequence). The source is a female donor with multiple sclerosis, enrolled in a pregnancy study. The chain couples TRBV7-9 to TRBJ1-1; perhaps TRBD1 as D (6 bases). The sample in question was peripheral blood, obtained in the second trimester of pregnancy. The CDR3 sequence is CASSPGRGWGTEAFF. CDR3 nucleotide sequence: TGTGCCAGCAGCCCGGGGAGGGGGTGGGGCACTGAAGCTTTCTTT.